The clone carrying this T cell receptor (beta chain) was observed once. V was trimmed by 5 bases and J by 7 bases, leaving 9 bases between them. CDR3 length: 12 amino acids. The V gene's germline CDR1 is SEHNR and CDR2 FQNEAQ (reference sequence). These data belong to a study of blood T cells in healthy people across ages. A second PCR, run for roughly 7 to 12 cycles, used a sample-barcoded 5' primer plus a J-beta primer mix. TCRdb analysed the 5' RACE reads with MiXCR anew, one entry per CDR3 protein. Here the sample spans roughly 1,500,000 distinct CDR3 sequences, about 35% being singletons. Sample: blood. The rearrangement joins TRBV7-9 to TRBJ1-5; maybe TRBD1 (5 bases). The source is a woman in her 30s in good health. CDR3 protein: CASSIDRQPQHF. Written as DNA, the CDR3 is TGTGCCAGCAGCATAGACAGACAGCCCCAGCATTTT.